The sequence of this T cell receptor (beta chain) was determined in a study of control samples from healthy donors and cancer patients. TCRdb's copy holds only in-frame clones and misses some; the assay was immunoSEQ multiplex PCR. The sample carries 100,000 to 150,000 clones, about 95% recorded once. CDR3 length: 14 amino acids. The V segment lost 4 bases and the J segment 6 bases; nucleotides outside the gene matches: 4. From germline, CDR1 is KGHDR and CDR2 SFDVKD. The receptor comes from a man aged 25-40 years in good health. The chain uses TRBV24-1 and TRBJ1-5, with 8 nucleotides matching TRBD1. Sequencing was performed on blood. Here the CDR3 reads CATSERTGPQPQHF. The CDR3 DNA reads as TGTGCCACCAGTGAACGGACAGGGCCTCAGCCCCAGCATTTT.